This TCR beta chain was documented in a study of T cell changes during pregnancy in multiple sclerosis. This table comes from immunoSEQ multiplex PCR, and its TCRdb copy is limited to in-frame clones, with some not included. In the table there are roughly 110,000 clones, less than 95% of which are singletons. There are 15 residues in the CDR3. The receptor was derived from a female donor in good health, enrolled as a control in a pregnancy study. The sample consisted of peripheral blood, taken in the third trimester of pregnancy. This chain links TRBV21-1 with TRBJ1-1; the D call in the table, TRBD1, was not verified against the DNA. TRBV21-1 is flagged as a pseudogene. CDR3 bases: TGTGCCAGCAGCAATCTGGACAATATGAACACTGAAGCTTTCTTT. Translating it yields CASSNLDNMNTEAFF.